This is a list of T cell receptor beta chains from one sample in a study of Graves' ophthalmopathy and Graves' hyperthyroidism. TCRdb analysed the multiplex PCR reads with MiXCR anew, one entry per CDR3 protein. The sample includes more than 300,000 distinct CDR3 sequences, about 15% seen only once; the top ten take 2% to 2.5%. Sequenced sample: peripheral blood. The origin of the receptors is an adult woman with stable Graves' hyperthyroidism. CDR3s include the opening cysteine and the closing phenylalanine or tryptophan. A D gene is named only where the DNA matches it firmly. Clone size appears in some rows only: once, few, many, or a class for an expanded clone.

>TRBV6-2/TRBV6-3|-|TRBJ2-5|many
TGTGCCAGCAACTCGGAAGCACTACGGGGAGAGACCCAGTACTTC
CASNSEALRGETQYF
>TRBV7-2|TRBD1|TRBJ1-5|many
TGTGCCAGCAGCTACCGGGACAGCGATCAGCCCCAGCATTTT
CASSYRDSDQPQHF
>TRBV20-1|-|TRBJ2-7|-
TGCAGTGCTAGAGATTTAGGGGCTCTCCACGAGCAGTACTTC
CSARDLGALHEQYF
>TRBV5-4|-|TRBJ2-7|-
TGTGCCAGCAGCCCAGGGACGGTTCGGGGCGAGCAGTACTTC
CASSPGTVRGEQYF
>TRBV25-1|TRBD1|TRBJ2-7|many
TGTGCCAGCAGTGGACTACAAACAGGGGGCCAGGCCTACGAGCAGTACTTC
CASSGLQTGGQAYEQYF
>TRBV10-1|-|TRBJ2-2|many
TGCGCCAGCAGTGACGGAGCGGGCTCAGTGGCCGGGGAGCTGTTTTTT
CASSDGAGSVAGELFF
>TRBV28|TRBD2|TRBJ2-7|many
TGTGCCAGCACCTATTCACCCGGGACTAGGCAATACGAGCAGTACTTC
CASTYSPGTRQYEQYF
>TRBV29-1|-|TRBJ2-5|many
TGCAGCGAAAGGGCCGGGGGTGGAGGAGAGACCCAGTACTTC
CSERAGGGGETQYF
>TRBV12-3/TRBV12-4|-|TRBJ2-7|many
TGTGCCAGCGGGTATGAGGGCTCGGGCGAGCAGTACTTC
CASGYEGSGEQYF
>TRBV15|-|TRBJ2-4|many
TGTGCCACCAGCAGCCCCCGCGGTTTAGGGTCCAAAAACATTCAGTACTTC
CATSSPRGLGSKNIQYF
>TRBV7-9|-|TRBJ1-6|many
TGTGCCAGCAGCTTATTGGCGGGATCACCCCTCCACTTT
CASSLLAGSPLHF
>TRBV9|-|TRBJ1-3|many
TGTGCCAGCAGCGCCGGGACCGAGGGAAACACCATATATTTT
CASSAGTEGNTIYF
>TRBV12-3/TRBV12-4|-|TRBJ2-7|many
TGTGCCAGCAGTCCCTTAGGGAACGAGCAGTACTTC
CASSPLGNEQYF
>TRBV9|-|TRBJ2-7|-
TGTGCCAGCAGCGCTACCGCCAGTGACGAGCAGTACTTC
CASSATASDEQYF
>TRBV28|-|TRBJ1-1|many
TGTGCCAGCAGTTTATTGCTTAGGACCATGGAGAACACTGAAGCTTTCTTT
CASSLLLRTMENTEAFF
>TRBV5-5|-|TRBJ2-7|many
TGTGCCAGCAGCTTGGCCGACGGGACCGCGCACGAGCAGTACTTC
CASSLADGTAHEQYF
>TRBV28|-|TRBJ2-2|many
TGTGCCAGCAGACAAACCGGGACACAAACCGGGGAGCTGTTTTTT
CASRQTGTQTGELFF
>TRBV11-3|TRBD1|TRBJ2-7|once
TGTGCCAGCAGGCCCACCGGGACAGCGTACGAGCAGTACTTC
CASRPTGTAYEQYF
>TRBV5-1|TRBD1|TRBJ1-1|many
TGCGCCAGCAGCAAGGGACAGGGGGTAGGAAGCGGTACCTCTGAAGCTTTCTTT
CASSKGQGVGSGTSEAFF
>TRBV6-1|-|TRBJ2-7|many
TGTGCCAGCAGAGACCCCCGGAGTTGGGGGCTGGACGAGCAGTACTTC
CASRDPRSWGLDEQYF
>TRBV28|TRBD1|TRBJ1-2|many
TGTGCCAGCAGTTCACCGGGGGGACAGGGAGGGGGTGTGGGTGTTGGCTACACCTTC
CASSSPGGQGGGVGVGYTF
>TRBV6-2/TRBV6-3|-|TRBJ2-5|-
TGTGCCAGCAGGCTCCACTCGGGGGCCCAAGAGGCCCAGTACTTC
CASRLHSGAQEAQYF
>TRBV12-5|-|TRBJ2-5|many
TGTGCTAGTGGATCGGACACCCTAGAGACCCAGTACTTC
CASGSDTLETQYF
>TRBV30|-|TRBJ1-1|many
TGTGCCTGGAGCCCGGGGTTCGAAGCTTTCTTT
CAWSPGFEAFF
>TRBV5-1|-|TRBJ2-7|many
TGCGCCAGCAGCTTGGTAGGGCGAAGCCCCGACGAGCAGTACTTC
CASSLVGRSPDEQYF
>TRBV30|TRBD1|TRBJ1-1|many
TGTGCCTGGAGCTCCGTCCCGGGACAGGGGGTTGAAGCTTTCTTT
CAWSSVPGQGVEAFF
>TRBV6-6|TRBD2|TRBJ2-7|many
TGTGCCAGCAGTTACTCAGGCGGGAGCCCCTACGAGCAGTACTTC
CASSYSGGSPYEQYF
>TRBV24-1|-|TRBJ2-3|many
TGTGCCACCAGTGATTTGCGAGGGACAGATACGCAGTATTTT
CATSDLRGTDTQYF
>TRBV6-2/TRBV6-3|-|TRBJ1-1|many
TGTGCCAGCAGTTACTCGAGGTTACAGTTGAAGACTGAAGCTTTCTTT
CASSYSRLQLKTEAFF
>TRBV27|-|TRBJ1-2|many
TGTGCCAGCAGTTTCGATGGCTACACCTTC
CASSFDGYTF